This T cell receptor beta chain was retrieved from a study of T-cell reconstitution after alpha-beta-depleted transplantation in children. The study, taken as a whole, reports: About two months after transplant, alpha-beta T cells reportedly came from several hundred expanded graft clones.

Note on this clonotype: What it recognizes is unknown. One end of the junction fails to match germline, which may point to a read error.

Preparation of the TCRbeta library was carried out with unique molecular identifiers. One entry per CDR3 protein results from TCRdb running MiXCR on the PCR reads. The sample lists almost 600,000 distinct CDR3 sequences, 25% to 30% seen once, with around 36% in the top ten. The sequences come from PBMCs, collected before TCRalphabeta/CD19-depleted stem cell transplant. The receptor's source is a boy younger than two with Wiskott-Aldrich syndrome, due to receive a stem cell transplant.

CDR3 loop: CSAALNYGDTF. The DNA for the CDR3 is TGCAGCGCAGCGCTTAACTATGGCGACACCTTC. The chain combines TRBV29-1 with TRBJ1-2, with D unclear. The length of the CDR3 is 11 residues. Germline CDR1 is SQVTM and CDR2 is ANQGSEA.